Listed here are 9 T cell receptor beta chains from one sample, sequenced in a study of blood T cells in healthy people across ages. Primers used in a second PCR of roughly 7 to 11 cycles were a sample-barcoded 5' primer and a J-beta primer mix. Using its own MiXCR run on the 5' RACE reads, TCRdb lists one record per CDR3 protein. The sample lists around 1,600,000 distinct CDR3 sequences; under 55% were seen once. Sequencing was performed on blood. These receptors originate from a woman aged 18-29 years in good health.

V is TRBV27 and J is TRBJ2-7; D uncertain. CDR1 is MNHEY, CDR2 SMNVEV, per germline (reference sequence). The V end lost 6 bases, the J end lost 4 bases, and 13 bases lay between the germline ends. The CDR3 length is 13 residues. CDR3 sequence reads: CASSPTVDYEQYF. The CDR3 DNA is TGTGCCAGCAGCCCTACAGTGGATTACGAGCAGTACTTC.

The chain carries TRBV6-2 or TRBV6-3 and TRBJ2-1; D tentatively reads TRBD1 or TRBD2 (6 bases each). V gave up 6 bases and J gave up 0 bases, with 12 bases separating them. The CDR3 is 15 residues long. Germline V lookup: CDR1 MNHEY, CDR2 SVGEGT. In DNA form, the CDR3 reads TGTGCCAGCAGGAAAAGGGGGGACTCCTACAATGAGCAGTTCTTC. Protein: CASRKRGDSYNEQFF.

This rearrangement joins TRBV5-4 to TRBJ1-4, with a possible D match to TRBD1 (5 bases). Trimming left V 4 bases short and J 0 bases short, with 10 bases between. Germline-derived CDR1 and CDR2 are SGHNT and YYREEE (reference sequence). This CDR3 region has 15 residues. The CDR3 is CASSPGGTTNEKLFF. The CDR3 coding sequence is TGTGCCAGCAGCCCGGGGGGGACAACTAATGAAAAACTGTTTTTT.

As to this clonotype: A much larger clone differs by one base, so this may be a read error. This chain uses TRBV4-3 with TRBJ2-4; D remains ambiguous. Germline assignment: CDR1 LGHNA and CDR2 YSLEER. V lost 1 base and J lost 13, with 20 bases in between. This CDR3 spans 15 amino acids. CDR3 DNA sequence: TGCGCCAGCAGCCAAGGCAGGTCCTTCTACAATGAGCAGTACTTC. The encoded protein is CASSQGRSFYNEQYF.

This chain connects TRBV20-1 to TRBJ2-3, with 7 bases lining up with TRBD2. Germline V gene sequence: CDR1 DFQATT, CDR2 SNEGSKA (reference sequence). V was pared by 3 bases and J by 2 bases, with 5 bases of the junction left unmatched. This CDR3 spans 14 amino acids. CDR3 bases: TGCAGTGCTAGCGGGAGGCCCCTCACAGATACGCAGTATTTT. Protein: CSASGRPLTDTQYF.

The gene calls are TRBV6-6 and TRBJ2-2, with 10 bases aligning to TRBD2. Trimming took 9 bases from V and 6 from J; bases not matched to a gene: 1. Looked up from germline, CDR1 is MNHNY and CDR2 is SVGAGI (reference sequence). This CDR3 is built from 12 residues. Here the CDR3 DNA reads TGTGCCAGTAGCGGGAGGTCCGGGGAGCTGTTTTTT. Translation: CASSGRSGELFF.

V is TRBV29-1 and J is TRBJ1-1; D is undetermined. The germline gives CDR1 SQVTM, CDR2 ANQGSEA. The CDR3 covers 14 residues. V lost 6 bases and J lost 0, with 14 bases in between. The CDR3 sequence: CSVATRIMNTEAFF. The CDR3 coding sequence is TGCAGCGTGGCTACACGGATCATGAACACTGAAGCTTTCTTT.

The sample holds many counts of this clonotype. J is TRBJ2-3 and V is TRBV15; 9 bases fit TRBD2. Germline CDR1 and CDR2: LNHNV and YYDKDF (reference sequence). With V trimmed by 2 bases and J by 5 bases, 11 bases remained unmatched. The CDR3 has 17 amino acids. CDR3 coding DNA: TGTGCCACCAGCAGACCCCCCGGACTAGCGTTGGTAGATACGCAGTATTTT. This encodes CATSRPPGLALVDTQYF.

In its sample, this clonotype was seen once. The germline gene is not matched at one end of the junction; a read error may be the cause. This chain uses TRBV20-1 with TRBJ1-2, with a weak D call TRBD1 (5 bases). Germline values: CDR1 DFQATT, CDR2 SNEGSKA (reference sequence). The CDR3 has 13 residues. The CDR3 DNA sequence: TGCAGTGCTAGAGATGGGGCAGGCTATGGCTTCACCTTC. Its translation: CSARDGAGYGFTF.